These 13 T cell receptor beta chains came from one sample sequenced in a study of identical twins. TCRdb processed the 5' RACE reads anew with MiXCR; each CDR3 protein has one entry. The table records 240,000 or so distinct CDR3 sequences, about 10% of them present only once. Specimen: memory T cells sorted from blood. Source of these receptors: a man over 45 in good health.

This clonotype was counted at least ten times. The chain uses TRBV5-1 and TRBJ2-3, with a weak D call TRBD2 (5 bases). The CDR3 contains 15 residues. The germline CDR1 and CDR2 sequences are SGHRS and YFSETQ. V was trimmed by 4 bases and J by 4 bases, leaving 16 bases between them. The CDR3 nucleotides read TGCGCCAGCAGCGTGGCCGGACTCAACCCAGATACGCAGTATTTT. It translates to CASSVAGLNPDTQYF.

The table lists this clonotype with a few counts. This chain links TRBV4-2 with TRBJ2-3; 9 bases fit TRBD2. V was pared by 0 bases and J by 1 base, with 5 bases of the junction left unmatched. The germline V gene encodes CDR1 LGHNA and CDR2 YNFKEQ. The CDR3 has 17 amino acids. The CDR3 protein is CASSQDAGGPGTDTQYF. CDR3 sequence (DNA): TGTGCCAGCAGCCAAGATGCGGGAGGGCCCGGCACAGATACGCAGTATTTT.

This clonotype occurred many times. The rearrangement links TRBV3-1 to TRBJ1-1, with D unclear. The CDR3 loop spans 15 amino acids. V was trimmed by 3 bases and J by 1 base, leaving 12 bases between them. CDR1 LGHDT and CDR2 YNNKEL come from the germline V gene (reference sequence). CDR3 coding DNA: TGTGCCAGCAGCCAGTCTTTGGAAGCGAACACTGAAGCTTTCTTT. This translates into CASSQSLEANTEAFF.

This clonotype was recorded at least ten times. The genes are TRBV20-1 and TRBJ2-4; D unresolved. The CDR3 runs to 14 residues. CDR1 DFQATT and CDR2 SNEGSKA come from the germline V gene (reference sequence). V was shortened by 1 base and J by 7 bases, with 14 bases between the two germline ends. The CDR3, as DNA: TGCAGTGCTAGAGTCTCGGGTATAGTGAACATTCAGTACTTC. This sequence encodes CSARVSGIVNIQYF.

This clonotype occurred many times. V is TRBV6-2 or TRBV6-3 and J is TRBJ2-1, with 9 bases lining up with TRBD1. Looked up from germline, CDR1 is MNHEY and CDR2 is SVGEGT. J lost 4 bases, V lost 9 bases, and 10 bases had no gene match. The CDR3 runs to 15 residues. CDR3 protein: CASKSGTGSYNEQFF. CDR3 coding DNA: TGTGCCAGTAAATCCGGGACAGGGAGTTACAATGAGCAGTTCTTC.

This chain connects TRBV5-1 to TRBJ2-5; possible D gene TRBD1, 5 bases. This CDR3 is built from 15 residues. The germline CDR1 and CDR2 sequences are SGHRS and YFSETQ. Trimming took 0 bases from V and 2 from J, leaving 11 bases between them. DNA for the CDR3: TGCGCCAGCAGCTTGGCCCTGCAGGGTCAAGAGACCCAGTACTTC. It yields the protein CASSLALQGQETQYF. The full variable domain, completed using reference TRBV5-1 and TRBJ2-5, is KAGVTQTPRYLIKTRGQQVTLSCSPISGHRSVSWYQQTPGQGLQFLFEYFSETQRNKGNFPGRFSGRQFSNSRSEMNVSTLELGDSALYLCASSLALQGQETQYFGPGTRLLVL.

The V and J genes are TRBV18 and TRBJ1-2; D call uncertain. The CDR3 has 16 residues. The V gene's germline CDR1 is KGHSH and CDR2 LQKENI. V was cut by 3 bases and J by 0 bases, with 14 bases left in between. The CDR3 region has the DNA TGTGCCAGCTCACCGGAGACAATCGCGACTAACTATGGCTACACCTTC. Residues: CASSPETIATNYGYTF.

This clonotype has more than one count but fewer than ten. The V gene is TRBV7-2, the J gene TRBJ1-2; 8 bases are a match to TRBD1. The CDR3 has 15 amino acids. V was clipped by 4 bases and J by 5 bases; unmatched bases: 9. Germline CDR1 SGHTA, CDR2 FQGNSA. The CDR3: CASSSGQGPSYGYTF. Here the CDR3 DNA reads TGTGCCAGCAGCTCCGGACAGGGACCCTCTTATGGCTACACCTTC.

This clonotype appeared a few times. The chain couples TRBV5-1 to TRBJ1-6; 7 bases are a match to TRBD1. The CDR3 is 16 amino acids. CDR1 and CDR2 from the germline V gene are SGHRS and YFSETQ. Trimming cost V 4 bases and J 1 base; bases outside gene matches: 5. This CDR3 reads CASSKQGMSYNSPLHF. CDR3 DNA sequence: TGCGCCAGCAGCAAACAGGGGATGTCCTATAATTCACCCCTCCACTTT.

This clonotype was counted at least ten times. The chain is built from TRBV25-1 and TRBJ2-3; D gene ambiguous. The CDR3 has 11 residues. CDR1 is MGHDK and CDR2 is SYGVNS in the germline V gene. Trimming took 11 bases from V and 3 from J, leaving 9 bases between them. The CDR3 nucleotides are TGTGCCTCAGCACTTACAGATACGCAGTATTTT. This sequence encodes CASALTDTQYF.

There are many counts of this clonotype. This chain connects TRBV6-1 to TRBJ2-3, with D possibly being TRBD2 (5 bases). The V end lost 6 bases, the J end lost 0 bases, and 16 bases lay between the germline ends. Germline CDR1 MNHNS, CDR2 SASEGT. The CDR3 has 16 amino acids. CDR3 coding DNA: TGTGCCAGCAGCCAGCCCCCGGGGTCTAGCACAGATACGCAGTATTTT. Protein product: CASSQPPGSSTDTQYF.

Regarding this clonotype: Just one base apart from a much larger clone, this may be a read error. This chain connects TRBV7-2 to TRBJ2-2; 7 positions match TRBD1. The CDR3 has 14 amino acids. V dropped 6 bases and J dropped 4; count of bases not matched to a gene: 5. Germline V gene lookup returns CDR1 SGHTA and CDR2 FQGNSA. The CDR3 DNA reads as TGTGCCAGCAGAGGGGGACAGATCACCGGGGAGCTGTTTTTT. It encodes CASRGGQITGELFF.

J is TRBJ2-5 and V is TRBV5-1, with D unclear. The CDR3 length is 15 residues. The ends were cut back, 4 bases at V and 2 bases at J, with 15 bases in the middle. Germline V CDR1 and CDR2: SGHRS, YFSETQ. The CDR3: CASSTSRTLQETQYF. CDR3 coding DNA: TGCGCCAGCAGCACGTCCAGGACGCTGCAAGAGACCCAGTACTTC. The full variable domain, in which reference TRBV5-1 and TRBJ2-5 provide the parts outside the CDR3, is KAGVTQTPRYLIKTRGQQVTLSCSPISGHRSVSWYQQTPGQGLQFLFEYFSETQRNKGNFPGRFSGRQFSNSRSEMNVSTLELGDSALYLCASSTSRTLQETQYFGPGTRLLVL.